A single sample is the source of the 6 T cell receptor beta chains below, sequenced in a study of CD8+ T cells in alopecia areata. In each case, RNA was isolated and then reverse transcribed into cDNA as the sequencing template. TCRdb's copy holds only in-frame clones and misses some; the assay was immunoSEQ multiplex PCR. This sample has under 75,000 clones; more than 40% occur once, and the top ten carry about 15%. The input for sequencing was CD8+ T cells sorted from blood, taken at week 0. Receptors were obtained from a human donor with alopecia areata.

The chain joins TRBV29-1 to TRBJ2-3; D uncertain. There are 10 residues in the CDR3. The germline CDR1 and CDR2 sequences are SQVTM and ANQGSEA. Trimming took off 7 bases at V and 6 bases at J, with 8 bases between the two ends. DNA of the CDR3: TGCAGCGCGTGGTGGGATACGCAGTATTTT. Translated, it gives CSAWWDTQYF.

The J gene is TRBJ2-1, the V gene TRBV19; 11 bases map to TRBD2. Germline CDR1 LNHDA, CDR2 SQIVND (reference sequence). Trimming removed 3 bases from V and 7 bases from J; junction bases left unmatched: 11. This CDR3 spans 17 amino acids. CDR3 nucleotide sequence: TGTGCCAGTAGTATCTCGCTAGCGGGAGGTGATGGAAATGAGCAGTTCTTC. Translating it yields CASSISLAGGDGNEQFF.

Only a few counts were recorded for this clone. The chain carries TRBV27 and TRBJ2-7, with D unresolved. V was pared by 3 bases and J by 4 bases, with 10 bases between. This CDR3 is built from 13 residues. The germline CDR1 and CDR2 sequences are MNHEY and SMNVEV (reference sequence). The DNA of the CDR3 is TGTGCCAGCAGTTTTCGCCTAGGTTACGAGCAGTACTTC. It codes for CASSFRLGYEQYF.

There are a few counts of this clone. The gene calls are TRBV6-4 and TRBJ2-5; 7 nucleotides agree with TRBD1. Germline CDR1 is MRHNA and CDR2 is SNTAGT. Trimming took 3 bases from V and 5 from J; bases not matched to a gene: 9. The CDR3 is 15 residues long. CDR3 loop: CASSEGTALRETQYF. CDR3 bases: TGTGCCAGCAGTGAAGGGACAGCCTTACGGGAGACCCAGTACTTC.

This chain links TRBV7-9 with TRBJ2-5, with 8 bases matching TRBD1. This CDR3 is 16 amino acids long. Unmatched junction bases numbered 9, after V lost 4 bases and J lost 2 bases. Germline loops: CDR1 SEHNR, CDR2 FQNEAQ (reference sequence). This CDR3 reads CASSSPPRDRQETQYF. The CDR3 nucleotides are TGTGCCAGCAGCTCACCACCACGGGACAGGCAAGAGACCCAGTACTTC. The full variable domain, completed using reference TRBV7-9 and TRBJ2-5, is DTGVSQNPRHKITKRGQNVTFRCDPISEHNRLYWYRQTLGQGPEFLTYFQNEAQLEKSRLLSDRFSAERPKGSFSTLEIQRTEQGDSAMYLCASSSPPRDRQETQYFGPGTRLLVL.

The chain recombines TRBV9 with TRBJ2-1; 8 nucleotides line up with TRBD2. Germline loops: CDR1 SGDLS, CDR2 YYNGEE. V lost 4 bases and J lost 4; bases outside the gene matches: 10. This CDR3 is built from 16 residues. In DNA, the CDR3 is TGTGCCAGCAGCCCCCGGCCTAGCGGGCAATACAATGAGCAGTTCTTC. Amino acid sequence: CASSPRPSGQYNEQFF.